This is a list of T cell receptor beta chains from one sample in a study of CD8 T cells in ankylosing spondylitis. TCRdb re-analysed the 5' RACE reads in MiXCR, keeping a single row per CDR3 protein. The table has hundreds of thousands of distinct CDR3 sequences, over 9.5% seen once; the top ten hold roughly a fifth. The material sequenced was blood, either unsorted or a sorted T cell fraction (not recorded which). These receptor sequences come from a male donor with ankylosing spondylitis or in good health (not recorded which). The CDR3 runs from the conserved cysteine through the conserved F or W. D genes are given only for firm matches. Only part of the rows carry a size: once, few, many, or a class if the clone is expanded.

d_call | j_call | clone_size | v_call | cdr3_nt | cdr3_aa
. | TRBJ2-1 | many | TRBV6-5 | TGTGCCAGCAGTAACGGGGGTGCCATTTTCGGGGAGCAGTTCTTC | CASSNGGAIFGEQFF
. | TRBJ1-4 | many | TRBV11-2 | TGTGCCAGCAGCTTACAACGGGGCGATGAAAAACTGTTTTTT | CASSLQRGDEKLFF
TRBD2 | TRBJ2-3 | . | TRBV11-2 | TGTGCCAGCAGCCCCGGACTAGCGGTAACTAGCACAGATACGCAGTATTTT | CASSPGLAVTSTDTQYF
TRBD1 | TRBJ2-7 | . | TRBV5-1 | TGCGCCAGCAGCGCGGACAGGAGAACCTACGAGCAGTACTTC | CASSADRRTYEQYF
TRBD2 | TRBJ2-3 | once | TRBV9 | TGTGCCAGCAGCACCACAGCGGGGGTCCTGGGAGATACGCAGTATTTT | CASSTTAGVLGDTQYF
TRBD2 | TRBJ2-3 | few | TRBV3-1 | TGTGCCAGCAGCCAAGATAAAGGGCGGGGAGGGACAGATACGCAGTATTTT | CASSQDKGRGGTDTQYF
. | TRBJ2-7 | . | TRBV28 | TGTGCCAGCAAGGACCCTGCCCAGCAGTACTTC | CASKDPAQQYF
. | TRBJ2-1 | many | TRBV25-1 | TGTGCCAGCAGTGCGCGGAATGAGCAGTTCTTC | CASSARNEQFF
. | TRBJ1-4 | many | TRBV4-2 | TGTGCCAGCAGCCAAGTCGGGGGAGGGTCTAATGAAAAACTGTTTTTT | CASSQVGGGSNEKLFF
TRBD1 | TRBJ2-5 | many | TRBV5-1 | TGCGCCAGCAGCTTGGCCGGACAGGACGGAGAGACCCAGTACTTC | CASSLAGQDGETQYF
TRBD2 | TRBJ2-1 | . | TRBV5-1 | TGCGCCAGCAGCCCCGTCCTAGCGGGGGGGCACAATGAGCAGTTCTTC | CASSPVLAGGHNEQFF
. | TRBJ1-1 | few | TRBV29-1 | TGCAGCGTTGAAGAGGGGGCGGCGGGGGTTGCTTTCTTT | CSVEEGAAGVAFF
. | TRBJ2-3 | . | TRBV7-6 | TGTGCCAGCAGCTTAGATTATGGGGATACGCAGTATTTT | CASSLDYGDTQYF
. | TRBJ1-5 | many | TRBV20-1 | TGCAGTGCTAGAGACCTTAGCAATCAGCCCCAGCATTTT | CSARDLSNQPQHF
. | TRBJ2-7 | many | TRBV5-1 | TGCGCCAGCAGCTTGGTTCCCCCAGGGTTTCAGGACTACGAGCAGTACTTC | CASSLVPPGFQDYEQYF
. | TRBJ2-1 | many | TRBV5-1 | TGCGCCAGCAGCTCCCTGGTCGGTGACAATGAGCAGTTCTTC | CASSSLVGDNEQFF
. | TRBJ2-2 | . | TRBV12-3/TRBV12-4 | TGTGCCAGCAGGCCCGGGACTCTCTCGAACACCGGGGAGCTGTTTTTT | CASRPGTLSNTGELFF
. | TRBJ1-3 | . | TRBV28 | TGTGCCACCCTGATGTCCTCTGGAAACACCATATATTTT | CATLMSSGNTIYF
TRBD2 | TRBJ2-7 | many | TRBV7-2 | TGTGCCAGCCAAAAGCGGGGGGGTTTCGACGAGCAGTACTTC | CASQKRGGFDEQYF
TRBD1 | TRBJ1-2 | few | TRBV7-2 | TGTGCCAGCAGCCCGCCGGACAGGAACTATGGCTACACCTTC | CASSPPDRNYGYTF
. | TRBJ1-2 | many | TRBV20-1 | TGCAGTGCCCCCTGGGTGCCGGGACGGGCGGATGGCTACACCTTC | CSAPWVPGRADGYTF
. | TRBJ2-7 | many | TRBV5-1 | TGCGCCAGCAGCTTTGTGGACAGTCCTTCCTACGAGCAGTACTTC | CASSFVDSPSYEQYF
. | TRBJ2-5 | . | TRBV7-8 | TGTGCCAGCAGCTTAGCTGGTCAGACCCAGTACTTC | CASSLAGQTQYF
. | TRBJ2-2 | many | TRBV5-1 | TGCGCCAGCAGCTTACAGGGTCGGACAGACACCGGGGAGCTGTTTTTT | CASSLQGRTDTGELFF
. | TRBJ1-1 | many | TRBV11-3 | TGTGCCAGCAGCTCTAGGGGTTTGAACACTGAAGCTTTCTTT | CASSSRGLNTEAFF
. | TRBJ1-4 | . | TRBV19 | TGTGCCAGTCCGTTGACTGAAAAACTGTTTTTT | CASPLTEKLFF
. | TRBJ2-7 | few | TRBV7-3 | TGTGCCAGCAGCCTAAGAGCCGACTCCGAGCAGTACTTC | CASSLRADSEQYF
TRBD2 | TRBJ2-1 | few | TRBV7-3 | TGTGCCAGCAGCTTAACCCGGACTAGCGGGGGCTCCTACAATGAGCAGTTCTTC | CASSLTRTSGGSYNEQFF
TRBD2 | TRBJ2-2 | few | TRBV9 | TGTGCCAGCAGCGTAGAAGCTAGCGGGGGGGCGAACACCGGGGAGCTGTTTTTT | CASSVEASGGANTGELFF
. | TRBJ1-5 | many | TRBV12-3/TRBV12-4 | TGTGCCAGCAGTTTAGGGGCCAGCAATAGCAATCAGCCCCAGCATTTT | CASSLGASNSNQPQHF
. | TRBJ2-1 | many | TRBV7-7 | TGTGCTAGCAGCCCGGGAAGGGACAATGAGCAGTTCTTC | CASSPGRDNEQFF
. | TRBJ2-3 | . | TRBV7-9 | TGTGCCAGCACCCAGGGGGGGGGTGGCACAGATACGCAGTATTTT | CASTQGGGGTDTQYF
. | TRBJ1-1 | many | TRBV4-2 | TGTGCCAGCAGCCAAGATTTGGCATGGGGCACTGAAGCTTTCTTT | CASSQDLAWGTEAFF
. | TRBJ2-2 | many | TRBV24-1 | TGTGCCACCAGTGATCTCGGGGACGAGGGGATGCTCACCGGGGAGCTGTTTTTT | CATSDLGDEGMLTGELFF
TRBD1 | TRBJ2-2 | . | TRBV10-3 | TGTGCCATCAGACTCGGGACAGCGAACACCGGGGAGCTGTTTTTT | CAIRLGTANTGELFF
. | TRBJ1-1 | many | TRBV20-1 | TGCAGTGCTAGTGGTGTGCCAGATTCAAACACTGAAGCTTTCTTT | CSASGVPDSNTEAFF
TRBD1 | TRBJ1-6 | many | TRBV7-9 | TGTGCCAGCAGCTCGACGGGACAGGGAGGGGGTTCACCCCTCCACTTT | CASSSTGQGGGSPLHF
. | TRBJ1-1 | many | TRBV20-1 | TGCAGTGCTCCCCCGGGGGCAGATCGAGCTTTCTTT | CSAPPGADRAFF
. | TRBJ1-2 | few | TRBV27 | TGTGCCAGCAGTTTATCCCCCCCGAGGACGGGGAACTATGGCTACACCTTC | CASSLSPPRTGNYGYTF
. | TRBJ2-5 | many | TRBV5-4 | TGTGCCAGCAGCTTGGAGTCGGGTTCCGAGACCCAGTACTTC | CASSLESGSETQYF
TRBD1 | TRBJ1-1 | few | TRBV18 | TGTGCCAGCTCCCCCGACAGGGCAGCTTTGGCCACTGAAGCTTTCTTT | CASSPDRAALATEAFF
. | TRBJ2-5 | few | TRBV24-1 | TGTGCCACCCGGGGGGACAGCAAAGAGACCCAGTACTTC | CATRGDSKETQYF
. | TRBJ2-7 | . | TRBV12-3/TRBV12-4 | TGTGCCAGCAGTTTTTTGGAAGCCTCCTACGAGCAGTACTTC | CASSFLEASYEQYF
. | TRBJ2-2 | few | TRBV7-2 | TGTGCCAGCAGCCCCGATAGAGGGCCCACCGGGGAGCTGTTTTTT | CASSPDRGPTGELFF
. | TRBJ1-5 | many | TRBV3-1 | TGTGCCAGCAGCCAAGTGAGGGGGTATCAGCCCCAGCATTTT | CASSQVRGYQPQHF
TRBD2 | TRBJ2-7 | few | TRBV20-1 | TGCAGTGCTAGAGTTCCTAGCGGGTCGCCAAAGGTTGGCGAGCAGTACTTC | CSARVPSGSPKVGEQYF
. | TRBJ1-5 | few | TRBV19 | TGTGCCAGTAGTATAGGTCTCTCCAATCAGCCCCAGCATTTT | CASSIGLSNQPQHF
. | TRBJ2-2 | many | TRBV19 | TGTGCCAGTAGTATAATCGGTGCTACAGGGCAGGCCGGGGAGCTGTTTTTT | CASSIIGATGQAGELFF
TRBD2 | TRBJ2-1 | . | TRBV6-4 | TGTGCCAGCAGTGACTTCTCCGGGGGGGCCGGTGAGCAGTTCTTC | CASSDFSGGAGEQFF
. | TRBJ2-3 | few | TRBV7-9 | TGTGCCAGCAGCTTAGGATGGGGCTCACCTGATACGCAGTATTTT | CASSLGWGSPDTQYF
TRBD2 | TRBJ2-7 | . | TRBV7-6 | TGTGCCAGCAGCTCCATCGGGGGGGGTCACGAGCAGTACTTC | CASSSIGGGHEQYF